What follows are 7 T cell receptor beta chains derived from one specimen sequenced in a study of shared T cell receptors in the human thymus. The method was immunoSEQ multiplex PCR; TCRdb's version includes in-frame clones alone and lacks a portion of them. This sample yields hundreds of thousands of clones, of which more than 75% are seen a single time; roughly 0.0094% belongs to the top ten. This sample also appeared in a second study, on human thymus T cells.

The sample consisted of thymocytes. The receptors stem from a boy under three years old with a congenital heart defect.

The V and J genes are TRBV15 and TRBJ1-2; the D gene is possibly TRBD1 (6 bases). This CDR3 has 16 residues. Trimming took 1 base from V and 5 from J, leaving 17 bases between them. Germline CDR1 is LNHNV and CDR2 is YYDKDF (reference sequence). The CDR3: CATSRGPRGDEYGYTF. The CDR3 DNA reads as TGTGCCACCAGCAGAGGACCCAGGGGAGATGAGTATGGCTACACCTTC.

J is TRBJ1-2 and V is TRBV28; maybe TRBD1 (5 bases). The V gene's germline CDR1 is MDHEN and CDR2 SYDVKM. The CDR3 extends over 17 amino acids. V lost 1 base to trimming and J lost 2 bases, with 17 bases between them. In DNA form, the CDR3 reads TGTGCCAGCAGTTTATTTTCCGGGCCCCGGGGGAACTATGGCTACACCTTC. Translated: CASSLFSGPRGNYGYTF.

The CDR3 loop reads CASSLGQGSSEQYF. The CDR3 nucleotides read TGTGCCAGCAGCCTGGGACAGGGCTCTAGCGAGCAGTACTTC. The chain uses TRBV5-4 and TRBJ2-7; 9 nucleotides line up with TRBD1. CDR1 is SGHNT, CDR2 YYREEE, per germline (reference sequence). This CDR3 region has 14 residues. The J segment lost 6 bases and the V segment lost 4 bases, leaving 8 bases of the junction unmatched. Filled out from reference TRBV5-4 and TRBJ2-7, the complete variable domain reads ETGVTQSPTHLIKTRGQQVTLRCSSQSGHNTVSWYQQALGQGPQFIFQYYREEENGRGNFPPRFSGLQFPNYSSELNVNALELDDSALYLCASSLGQGSSEQYFGPGTRLTVT.

This clone is a singleton in its sample. The chain couples TRBV5-1 to TRBJ2-3; possible D gene TRBD2, 6 bases. Germline assignment: CDR1 SGHRS and CDR2 YFSETQ. Between the trimmed V and J ends, which lost 5 bases and 2 bases, there was a span of 12 bases. CDR3 size: 14 residues. The CDR3: CASSGGEYTDTQYF. In nucleotides, the CDR3 is TGCGCCAGCAGTGGCGGGGAGTACACAGATACGCAGTATTTT.

The J gene is TRBJ2-3, the V gene TRBV4-2, with 7 bases lining up with TRBD2. Germline lookup yields CDR1 LGHNA and CDR2 YNFKEQ. The CDR3 contains 14 residues. After removal of 2 bases from V and 1 base from J, the junction contained 0 bases not matched to a gene. The CDR3 reads CASSQTSGTDTQYF. CDR3 bases: TGTGCCAGCAGCCAAACTAGCGGCACAGATACGCAGTATTTT.

The chain recombines TRBV19 with TRBJ1-5, with TRBD1 matching over 7 bases. This CDR3 has 17 residues. V trimming: 4 bases; J trimming: 0 bases; junction bases outside the gene matches: 9. Per germline, CDR1 LNHDA and CDR2 SQIVND (reference sequence). This chain's CDR3 is CASSTGTERSSNQPQHF. The CDR3 DNA reads TGTGCCAGTAGTACAGGGACAGAGAGGAGTAGCAATCAGCCCCAGCATTTT.

V is TRBV27 and J is TRBJ1-1; D might be TRBD1 (6 bases). V was cut by 4 bases and J by 7 bases, with 10 bases left in between. CDR1 MNHEY and CDR2 SMNVEV come from the germline V gene (reference sequence). This CDR3 is 12 amino acids long. The chain's CDR3 is CASSSQGHEAFF. The CDR3 DNA reads as TGTGCCAGCAGTTCCCAGGGGCATGAAGCTTTCTTT.